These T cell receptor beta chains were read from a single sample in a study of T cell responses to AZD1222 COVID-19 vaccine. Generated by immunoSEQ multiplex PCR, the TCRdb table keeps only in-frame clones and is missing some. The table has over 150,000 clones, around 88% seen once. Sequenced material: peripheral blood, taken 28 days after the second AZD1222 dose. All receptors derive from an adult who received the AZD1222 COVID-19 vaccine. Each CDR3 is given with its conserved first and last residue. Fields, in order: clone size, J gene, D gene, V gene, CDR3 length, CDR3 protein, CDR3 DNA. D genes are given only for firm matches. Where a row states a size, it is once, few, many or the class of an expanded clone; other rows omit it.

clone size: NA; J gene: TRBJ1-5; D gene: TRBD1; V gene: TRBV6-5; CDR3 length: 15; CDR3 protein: CASSLQGARYQPQHF; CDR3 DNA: TGTGCCAGCAGTCTCCAGGGGGCTCGGTACCAGCCCCAGCATTTT
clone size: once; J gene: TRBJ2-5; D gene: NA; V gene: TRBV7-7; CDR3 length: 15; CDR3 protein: CASSLARGWLETQYF; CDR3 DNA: TGTGCCAGCAGCTTAGCCAGGGGTTGGTTGGAGACCCAGTACTTC
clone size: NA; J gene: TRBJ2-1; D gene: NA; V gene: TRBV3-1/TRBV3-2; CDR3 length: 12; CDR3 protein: CASSQPEGEQFF; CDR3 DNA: TGTGCCAGCAGCCAACCGGAGGGTGAGCAGTTCTTC
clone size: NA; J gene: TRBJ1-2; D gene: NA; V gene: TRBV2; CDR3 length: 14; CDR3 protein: CASNENLALGRVVF; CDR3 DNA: TGTGCCAGCAATGAGAACCTAGCCTTAGGGAGAGTGGTGTTC
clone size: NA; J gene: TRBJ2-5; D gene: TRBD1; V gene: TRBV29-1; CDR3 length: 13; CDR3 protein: CSARGGRGETQYF; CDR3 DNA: TGCAGCGCCAGAGGAGGCAGGGGGGAGACCCAGTACTTC
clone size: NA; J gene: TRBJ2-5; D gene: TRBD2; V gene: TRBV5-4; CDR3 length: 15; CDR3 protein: CASSWGTSGGGTQYF; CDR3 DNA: TGTGCCAGCAGCTGGGGGACTAGCGGGGGTGGGACCCAGTACTTC
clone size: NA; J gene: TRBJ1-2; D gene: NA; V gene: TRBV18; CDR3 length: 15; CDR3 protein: CASSPRSHRGYGYTF; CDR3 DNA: TGTGCCAGCTCACCACGATCTCATAGGGGCTATGGCTACACCTTC
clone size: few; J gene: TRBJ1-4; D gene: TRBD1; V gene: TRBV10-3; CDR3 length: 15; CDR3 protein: CAIRNPGQGNEKLFF; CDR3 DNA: TGTGCCATCAGAAACCCGGGACAGGGAAATGAAAAACTGTTTTTT
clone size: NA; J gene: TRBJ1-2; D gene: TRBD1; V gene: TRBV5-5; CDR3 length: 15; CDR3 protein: CASSLAGQGAGGYTF; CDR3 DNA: TGTGCCAGCAGCTTGGCGGGACAGGGGGCGGGTGGCTACACCTTC
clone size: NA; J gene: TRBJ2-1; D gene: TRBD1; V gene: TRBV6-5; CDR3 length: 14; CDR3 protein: CASTRDSSYNEQFF; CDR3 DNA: TGTGCCAGCACCAGGGACAGCTCCTACAATGAGCAGTTCTTC
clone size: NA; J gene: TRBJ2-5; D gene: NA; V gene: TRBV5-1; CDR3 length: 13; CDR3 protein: CASSDGPQETQYF; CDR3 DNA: TGCGCCAGCTCTGACGGACCGCAAGAGACCCAGTACTTC
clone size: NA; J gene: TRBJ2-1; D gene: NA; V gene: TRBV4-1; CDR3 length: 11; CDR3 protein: CASSQDYVKFF; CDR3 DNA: TGCGCCAGCAGCCAAGATTATGTAAAGTTCTTC
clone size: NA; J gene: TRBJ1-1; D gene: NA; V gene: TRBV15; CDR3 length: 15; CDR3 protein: CATSRGAVGWTEAFF; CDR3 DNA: TGTGCCACCAGCAGAGGGGCAGTAGGATGGACTGAAGCTTTCTTT
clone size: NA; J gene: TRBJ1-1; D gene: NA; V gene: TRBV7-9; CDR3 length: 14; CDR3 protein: CASSPRVANTEAFF; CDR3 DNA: TGTGCCAGCAGCCCCCGGGTGGCCAACACTGAAGCTTTCTTT
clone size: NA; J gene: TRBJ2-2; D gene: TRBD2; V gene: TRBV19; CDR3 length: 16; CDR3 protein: CASSRLAGINTGELFF; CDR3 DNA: TGTGCCAGTAGCCGACTAGCGGGGATCAACACCGGGGAGCTGTTTTTT
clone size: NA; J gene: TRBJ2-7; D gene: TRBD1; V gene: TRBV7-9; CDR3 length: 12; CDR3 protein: CASSLTGAEQYF; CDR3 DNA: TGTGCCAGCAGCTTAACAGGGGCCGAGCAGTACTTC
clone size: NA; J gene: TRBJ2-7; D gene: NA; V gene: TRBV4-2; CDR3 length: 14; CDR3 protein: CASSRGTASHEQYF; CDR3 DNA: TGTGCCAGCAGCCGCGGGACAGCATCACACGAGCAGTACTTC
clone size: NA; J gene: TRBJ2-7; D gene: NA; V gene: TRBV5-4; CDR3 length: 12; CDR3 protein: CASSLDAYEQYF; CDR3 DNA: TGTGCCAGCAGCTTGGATGCGTACGAGCAGTACTTC
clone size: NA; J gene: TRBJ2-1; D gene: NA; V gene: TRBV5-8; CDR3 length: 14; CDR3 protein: CASSPAGGLDEQFF; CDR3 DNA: TGTGCCAGCAGCCCCGCCGGGGGGCTCGATGAGCAGTTCTTC
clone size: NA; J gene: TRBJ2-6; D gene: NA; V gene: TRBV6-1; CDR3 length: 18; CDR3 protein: CASSVNARGVTRANVLTF; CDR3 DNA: TGTGCCAGCAGTGTCAATGCGAGGGGGGTAACGAGGGCCAACGTCCTGACTTTC
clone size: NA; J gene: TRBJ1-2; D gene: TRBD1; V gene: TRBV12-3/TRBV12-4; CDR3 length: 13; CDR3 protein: CASSTRQGRGYTF; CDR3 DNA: TGTGCCAGCAGTACACGACAGGGCCGGGGCTACACCTTC
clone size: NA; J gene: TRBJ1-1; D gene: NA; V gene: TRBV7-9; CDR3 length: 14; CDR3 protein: CASSPNRGWPEAFF; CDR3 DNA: TGTGCCAGCAGCCCCAATCGGGGGTGGCCTGAAGCTTTCTTT
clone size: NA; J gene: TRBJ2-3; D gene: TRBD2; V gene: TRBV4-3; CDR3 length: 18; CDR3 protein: CASSQDRAGDSRKLAQYF; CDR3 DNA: TGCGCCAGCAGCCAAGATCGGGCGGGGGACTCCCGTAAGTTGGCGCAGTATTTT
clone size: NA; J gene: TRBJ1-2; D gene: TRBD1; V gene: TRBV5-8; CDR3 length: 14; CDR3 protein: CASSLPQGANGYTF; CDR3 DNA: TGTGCCAGCAGCCTCCCACAGGGGGCCAATGGCTACACCTTC
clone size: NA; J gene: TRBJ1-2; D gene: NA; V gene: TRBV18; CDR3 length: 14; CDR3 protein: CASSPDSSRSGYTF; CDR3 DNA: TGTGCCAGCTCACCAGACTCATCGAGAAGTGGCTACACCTTC
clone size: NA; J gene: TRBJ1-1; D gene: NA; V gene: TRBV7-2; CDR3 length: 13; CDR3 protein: CASSFGGSTEAFF; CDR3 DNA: TGTGCCAGCAGCTTTGGGGGGAGCACTGAAGCTTTCTTT
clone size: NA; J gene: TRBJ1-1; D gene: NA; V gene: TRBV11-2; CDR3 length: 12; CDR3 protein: CASTVGGTEAFF; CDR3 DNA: TGTGCCAGCACGGTAGGGGGAACTGAAGCTTTCTTT
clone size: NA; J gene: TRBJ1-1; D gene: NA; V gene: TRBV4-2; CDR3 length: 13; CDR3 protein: CASSQDVVTEAFF; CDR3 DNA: TGTGCCAGCAGCCAAGATGTAGTCACTGAAGCTTTCTTT
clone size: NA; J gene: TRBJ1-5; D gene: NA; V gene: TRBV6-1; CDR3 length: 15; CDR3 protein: CASSEYGVSNQPQHF; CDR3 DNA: TGTGCCAGCAGTGAATACGGGGTCAGCAATCAGCCCCAGCATTTT